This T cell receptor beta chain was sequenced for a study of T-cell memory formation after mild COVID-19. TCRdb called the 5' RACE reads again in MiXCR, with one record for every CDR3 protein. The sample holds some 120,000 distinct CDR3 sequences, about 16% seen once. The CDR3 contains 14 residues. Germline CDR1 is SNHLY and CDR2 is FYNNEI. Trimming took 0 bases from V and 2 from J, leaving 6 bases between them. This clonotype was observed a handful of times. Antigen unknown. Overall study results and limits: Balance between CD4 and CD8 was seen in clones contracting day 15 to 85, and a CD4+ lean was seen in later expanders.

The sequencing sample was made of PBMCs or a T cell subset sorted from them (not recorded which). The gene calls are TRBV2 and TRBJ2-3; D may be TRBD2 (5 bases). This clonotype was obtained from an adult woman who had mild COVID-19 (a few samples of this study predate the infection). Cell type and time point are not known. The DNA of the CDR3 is TGTGCCAGCAGTGAAGCCGGGGTCACAGATACGCAGTATTTT. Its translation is CASSEAGVTDTQYF.